Here is one T cell receptor (beta chain) with its context. It lacks a known antigen. No clone much larger than this one lies a single base away; base qualities are absent. The germline V gene (reference sequence) specifies LNHNV as CDR1 and YYDKDF as CDR2. Cut back by 1 base and 7 bases, the V and J ends lie 13 bases apart. From the cysteine through the phenylalanine, the CDR3 covers 14 amino acids. Only the CDR3 DNA stays, 42 bases, in frame from base 1. Synthetic TCR analog templates were spiked into each PCR to estimate absolute template abundance from read counts. TCRbeta CDR3 regions were amplified from genomic DNA with bias-controlled V and J gene primers using the immunoSEQ assay. Rearranged TCRbeta segments were sequenced at approximately 20X coverage. The authors processed their data as follows. Clustering was used to correct sequencing errors, and CDR3s were annotated against IMGT to assign V, D and J genes. Downstream analyses used only productive TCRbeta rearrangements and left out out-of-frame or stop-codon sequences. Clonality was computed as one minus Shannon entropy normalized by the log of the number of unique productive sequences. Clones differing between time points or between blood and tumor were identified by Fisher's exact test with Benjamini-Hochberg correction at adjusted p below 0.01. Held by TCRdb, this immuneACCESS table contains in-frame sequences only and omits some clones. Under half of the omission traces to an unresolved V gene where checked; the cause of the rest is unknown. V, J and clone size are taken as reported in that table, and D and trimming were inferred from the DNA itself. The sample table holds approximately 50,000 clones, of which about 86% were seen once. The top ten constitute 22% of the sample.

The time point label on this specimen signifies: pretreatment peripheral blood. A cohort of about 27 patients with locally advanced or metastatic urothelial carcinoma, treated at Memorial Sloan Kettering on a trial protocol, was included. Peripheral blood mononuclear cells were collected from each patient pretreatment and during treatment, giving between 1 and 8 total time points per patient. The Qiagen DNeasy Blood extraction kit was used to purify genomic DNA from total PBMCs and from tumor samples. PBMCs were collected pretreatment and during treatment and were isolated and stored as previously described. This entry belongs to a study of PD-L1 blockade in urothelial cancer (dated 2017 in TCRdb). With respect to the entire study: Therapy was started in the mid-2010s for all patients, and atezolizumab 1,200 mg was administered intravenously every 3 weeks. Twenty-five of 29 patients were identified as males with urothelial cancer of bladder origin, and a prior smoking history was reported by 18 of 29 patients. Patients had an ECOG performance status of 0 or 1 and had received between 0 and 3 prior chemotherapy regimens. Blood samples were analyzed at two time points: 3 weeks after treatment start (second dose) and 6 weeks after treatment start. Blood samples gave median yields of around 140,000 T cells and 80,000 to 90,000 unique TCRs, along with a median clonality of roughly 0.08. The study was an exploratory multi-omic analysis of somatic, immune and clinical correlates of response to PD-L1 blockade with atezolizumab in urothelial cancer. TCR sequencing covered pretreatment tumor samples and matched, serially collected peripheral blood taken before and after atezolizumab treatment. Progression-free survival longer than 6 months counted as durable clinical benefit, and TCR features were additionally tested against both progression-free and overall survival. In the same patients who had TCR sequencing, pretreatment tumors also underwent whole exome sequencing and RNA sequencing. Durable clinical benefit was achieved by nine patients and was not achieved by 20 patients. Pretreatment blood TCR-seq was available for twenty-nine patients, at least one posttreatment blood collection was obtained for 25 or so patients, and tumor TCR-seq was available for 25 or so patients. Broad study findings and their caveats: Because of the small sample size (n ≈ 29) and the many exploratory analyses performed, the results are intended to be regarded as hypothesis-generating. A pretreatment peripheral blood TCR clonality below the median was linked to improved progression-free and overall survival. Among patients with durable benefit, tumor-associated TCR clones showed greater expansion in peripheral blood 3 weeks after treatment started (n of about 20, p = 0.022).

The TCR was taken from a man between 60 and 75 years old with urothelial cancer. Here the sequenced sample was PBMCs, taken around atezolizumab (anti-PD-L1) treatment. The rearranged segments are TRBV15 and TRBJ1-2; no D segment can be confidently identified. The nucleotide sequence reads as follows: TGTGCCACCAGCAGAGGAGGAGGGTTGGTTGGCTACACCTTC. This translates into CATSRGGGLVGYTF.